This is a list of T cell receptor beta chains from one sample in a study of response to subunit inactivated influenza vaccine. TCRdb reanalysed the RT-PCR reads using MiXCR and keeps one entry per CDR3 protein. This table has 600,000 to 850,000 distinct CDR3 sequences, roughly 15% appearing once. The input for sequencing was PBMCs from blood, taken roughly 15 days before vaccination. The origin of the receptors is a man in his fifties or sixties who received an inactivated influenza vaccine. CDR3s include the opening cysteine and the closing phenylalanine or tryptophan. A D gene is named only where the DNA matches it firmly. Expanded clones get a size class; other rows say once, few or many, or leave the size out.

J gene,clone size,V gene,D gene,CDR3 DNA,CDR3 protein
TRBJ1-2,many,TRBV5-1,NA,TGCGCCAGCAGCTTGGAAACAGGGAGGAGGTATGGCTACACCTTC,CASSLETGRRYGYTF
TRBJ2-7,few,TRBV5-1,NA,TGCGCCAGCAGCTTGAAGGGGGTCAACTACGAGCAGTACTTC,CASSLKGVNYEQYF
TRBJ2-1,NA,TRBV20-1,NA,TGCAGTGCCCCGCCCCAGCGGGCTGTGAATGAGCAGTTCTTC,CSAPPQRAVNEQFF
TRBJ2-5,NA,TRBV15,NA,TGTGCCACCAGGGCAGACCAAGAGACCCAGTACTTC,CATRADQETQYF
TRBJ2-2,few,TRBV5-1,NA,TGCGCCAGCAGCTCGGGGGGCCGAAGCACCGGGGAGCTGTTTTTT,CASSSGGRSTGELFF
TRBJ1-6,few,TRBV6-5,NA,TGTGCCAGCAGTTACAGGGACACACCCCTCCACTTT,CASSYRDTPLHF
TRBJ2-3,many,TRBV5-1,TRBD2,TGCGCCAGCAGCCCACGGACTAGCGGGGTCACAGATACGCAGTATTTT,CASSPRTSGVTDTQYF
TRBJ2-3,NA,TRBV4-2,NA,TGTGCCAGCAGCCAAGATAGGGGCTCGGATACGCAGTATTTT,CASSQDRGSDTQYF
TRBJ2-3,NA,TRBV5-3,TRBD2,TGTGCCAGAAGCTTGTGGTCCGGGAGGTCCTCCGATACGCAGTATTTT,CARSLWSGRSSDTQYF
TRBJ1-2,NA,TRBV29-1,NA,TGCAGCGTTCTGTCAGAAAGCTATGGCTACACCTTC,CSVLSESYGYTF
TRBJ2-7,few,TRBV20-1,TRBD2,TGCAGTGCTAGAGATCAGGATAGCGGGCCCGAGCAGTACTTC,CSARDQDSGPEQYF
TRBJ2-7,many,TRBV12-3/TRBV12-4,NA,TGTGCCAGCAGTTTAGAAAGCTCCTACGAGCAGTACTTC,CASSLESSYEQYF
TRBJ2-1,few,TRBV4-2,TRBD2,TGTGCCAGCAGCCTCCGGACTAGCGGGAGCCCAATATCTTACAATGAGCAGTTCTTC,CASSLRTSGSPISYNEQFF
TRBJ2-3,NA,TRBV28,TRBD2,TGTGCCAGCAGTTTAGCTCCTAGCGGGGGCGCTAGCACAGATACGCAGTATTTT,CASSLAPSGGASTDTQYF
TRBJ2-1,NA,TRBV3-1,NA,TGTGCCAGCAGCCAAGCACGTTTACTTCACAATGAGCAGTTCTTC,CASSQARLLHNEQFF
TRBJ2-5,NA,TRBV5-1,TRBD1,TGCGCCAGCAGACGAACCGGGACAGGGTACGAGACCCAGTACTTC,CASRRTGTGYETQYF
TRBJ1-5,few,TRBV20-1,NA,TGCAGTGCTCGAACTTTCTCCCGGGCCTCTAAGTGGGAGCCCCAGCATTTT,CSARTFSRASKWEPQHF